The 9 T cell receptor beta chains reported below all come from one sample, sequenced in a study of regulatory T cells in long-lasting Graves disease. Described time point: newly diagnosed GD, antithyroid drugs for less than 3 months. Following extraction of RNA from PBMCs, that RNA was used to make the TCR library. The authors built TCR beta libraries using iRepertoire HTBI primers and Arm-PCR of CDR3 regions. TCRdb independently ran MiXCR on the multiplex PCR reads; one entry per CDR3 protein. The data contain 350,000 to 500,000 distinct CDR3 sequences, 16% of them singletons. Another study also made use of these data, one on T cells in Graves' hyperthyroidism and ophthalmopathy.

The sequencing used peripheral blood mononuclear cells (PBMCs), collected at new diagnosis, from a patient treated with antithyroid drugs. The receptors here all came from a woman in her twenties or thirties with Graves disease.

This clonotype occurred a few times. The V call is TRBV4-2, the J call TRBJ2-3; D ambiguous. Germline V lookup: CDR1 LGHNA, CDR2 YNFKEQ. The CDR3 has 17 residues. Deletions cut 0 bases from V and 0 bases from J, with 13 bases between. This CDR3 reads CASSQDPLSASTDTQYF. The CDR3 coding sequence is TGTGCCAGCAGCCAAGATCCTTTGAGCGCCAGCACAGATACGCAGTATTTT.

Ten or more counts support this clonotype. The chain's CDR3 is CASASGRVYEQYF. The DNA of the CDR3 is TGTGCCAGCGCCAGCGGGAGGGTATACGAGCAGTACTTC. V is TRBV27 and J is TRBJ2-7; 10 bases map to TRBD2. The V and J ends lost 8 bases and 4 bases, in that order; junction bases with no gene match: 5. From germline, CDR1 is MNHEY and CDR2 SMNVEV (reference sequence). There are 13 residues in the CDR3.

The chain links TRBV7-9 to TRBJ2-1, with 8 bases matching TRBD2. The CDR3 is 12 amino acids. CDR1 and CDR2 (germline): SEHNR, FQNEAQ (reference sequence). V was clipped by 4 bases and J by 10 bases; unmatched bases: 3. DNA for the CDR3: TGTGCCAGCAGCTCCAGACTAGCGGAGCAGTTCTTC. It encodes CASSSRLAEQFF.

In this sample, this clonotype turned up many times. J is TRBJ2-1 and V is TRBV20-1; 7 bases are shared with TRBD2. CDR3 length: 15 residues. In germline, CDR1 is DFQATT, CDR2 SNEGSKA (reference sequence). Unmatched junction bases numbered 8, after V lost 6 bases and J lost 0 bases. The chain's CDR3 is CSATSETSSYNEQFF. The CDR3 DNA follows: TGCAGTGCAACTAGCGAGACGAGCTCCTACAATGAGCAGTTCTTC.

The chain links TRBV6-1 to TRBJ1-2, with D possibly being TRBD1 (6 bases). V was trimmed by 5 bases and J by 11 bases, leaving 21 bases between them. Per germline, CDR1 MNHNS and CDR2 SASEGT. The CDR3 sequence is 14 residues long. The CDR3 protein is CASSPRRDTGWYTF. For the CDR3, the DNA is TGTGCCAGCAGTCCAAGAAGGGATACAGGGTGGTACACCTTC.

This clonotype was seen only a few times. J is TRBJ1-6 and V is TRBV28; D ambiguous. In germline, CDR1 is MDHEN, CDR2 SYDVKM. V shed 6 bases and J shed 9 bases, with 21 bases lying between them. The length of the CDR3 is 16 residues. CDR3 loop: CASSPENTRAGSPLHF. DNA for the CDR3: TGTGCCAGCAGCCCCGAGAACACTAGGGCGGGTTCACCCCTCCACTTT.

This clonotype appeared many times. The chain uses TRBV28 and TRBJ2-7; weak D call: TRBD1 (8 bases). The CDR3 consists of 16 residues. Germline lookup yields CDR1 MDHEN and CDR2 SYDVKM. Trimming took 5 bases from V and 6 from J, leaving 23 bases between them. The chain's CDR3 is CASSLYYRGTKAEQYF. For the CDR3, the DNA is TGTGCCAGCAGTCTATATTACAGGGGGACTAAAGCCGAGCAGTACTTC. Full variable domain (remainder filled in from reference TRBV28 and TRBJ2-7): DVKVTQSSRYLVKRTGEKVFLECVQDMDHENMFWYRQDPGLGLRLIYFSYDVKMKEKGDIPEGYSVSREKKERFSLILESASTNQTSMYLCASSLYYRGTKAEQYFGPGTRLTVT.

This clonotype appeared once. The CDR3 reads CATSSGPHNEQFF. The DNA for the CDR3 is TGTGCCACCTCTAGCGGGCCCCACAATGAGCAGTTCTTC. This chain joins TRBV15 and TRBJ2-1; 8 bases are a match to TRBD2. The V gene's germline CDR1 is LNHNV and CDR2 YYDKDF (reference sequence). J gave up 5 bases and V 8 bases, and 5 bases lay outside the gene matches. This CDR3 is built from 13 residues.

The table lists this clonotype with many counts. The chain carries TRBV7-2 and TRBJ2-1; 10 bases line up with TRBD1. The CDR3 consists of 15 residues. In germline, CDR1 is SGHTA, CDR2 FQGNSA. V gave up 3 bases and J gave up 5 bases; unmatched junction bases: 4. The CDR3 region has the DNA TGTGCCAGCAGCTTCGACAGGGGGCGCCACAATGAGCAGTTCTTC. This gives the protein CASSFDRGRHNEQFF.